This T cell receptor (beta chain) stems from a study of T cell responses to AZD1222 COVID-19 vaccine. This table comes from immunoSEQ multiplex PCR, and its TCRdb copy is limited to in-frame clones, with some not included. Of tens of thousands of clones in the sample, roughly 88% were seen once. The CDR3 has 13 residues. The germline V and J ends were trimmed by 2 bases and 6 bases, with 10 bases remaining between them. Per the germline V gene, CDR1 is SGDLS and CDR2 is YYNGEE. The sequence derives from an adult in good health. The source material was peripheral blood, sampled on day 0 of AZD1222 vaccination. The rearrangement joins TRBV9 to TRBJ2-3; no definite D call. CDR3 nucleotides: TGTGCCAGCAGCGTCGGGCCCATGGATACGCAGTATTTT. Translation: CASSVGPMDTQYF.